The following is a T cell receptor (beta chain) sequence with its context. Trimming at V came to 8 bases and at J to 6 bases, leaving 17 bases not matched to a gene. Germline V CDR1 and CDR2: SGHTA, FQGNSA. The CDR3 is 16 residues long. The data stem from a study of identical twins. TCRdb re-derived calls from the 5' RACE reads in MiXCR, one entry per CDR3 protein. The table records about 520,000 distinct CDR3 sequences, 22% of them present only once. This sample was also put to use in a study of T cells expressing NK-cell markers.

The TCR originated in a woman aged 18 to 35 in good health. The V and J genes are TRBV7-2 and TRBJ2-7, with 9 bases aligning to TRBD2. Input material: CD4+ T cells sorted from blood. Written as DNA, the CDR3 is TGTGCCAGCTCGCGAGGGGGTAGCGGGAGATTTAGCGAGCAGTACTTC. It specifies CASSRGGSGRFSEQYF. Supplemented by reference TRBV7-2 and TRBJ2-7, the full variable domain reads GAGVSQSPSNKVTEKGKDVELRCDPISGHTALYWYRQSLGQGLEFLIYFQGNSAPDKSGLPSDRFSAERTGGSVSTLTIQRTQQEDSAVYLCASSRGGSGRFSEQYFGPGTRLTVT.